This TCR beta chain is from a study of T cell responses to AZD1222 COVID-19 vaccine. Findings of the study overall: A reported finding is that nearly half of spike-specific TCRs target unmutated variant regions. White British ancestry dominated among donors, who included more females, and clonal diversity was possibly underestimated.

Germline CDR1 is MNHEY and CDR2 is SMNVEV (reference sequence). The CDR3 contains 14 residues. Trimming stripped 5 bases from V and 7 bases from J, with 15 bases between. TCRdb's table, derived via immunoSEQ multiplex PCR, lists solely in-frame clones and lacks some. This sample yields about 180,000 clones, of which 80% to 90% are seen a single time; more than 4% belongs to the top ten. Concerning this clone itself: The antigen remains unidentified.

The V gene is TRBV27, the J gene TRBJ1-5, with D unresolved. Specimen: peripheral blood, collected 28 days after the second dose of the MenACWY control vaccine. This receptor was taken from an adult who received the MenACWY meningococcal vaccine as a control. The DNA of the CDR3 is TGTGCCAGCAGTCCTTCGGGAGGGCGGCAGCCCCAGCATTTT. Translation gives CASSPSGGRQPQHF.